This TCR beta chain was retrieved from a study of cytomegalovirus exposure and HLA in healthy donors. The PCR used 60 Vbeta and 13 Jbeta primers. TCRdb's copy holds only in-frame clones and misses some; the assay was immunoSEQ multiplex PCR. The sample includes 150,000 to 200,000 clones, roughly 71% of them seen just once. CDR1 SGHDT and CDR2 YYEEEE come from the germline V gene. The V gene lost 3 bases and the J gene lost 1 base, with 20 bases spanning the gap. The length of the CDR3 is 17 residues. The receptor's source is a girl aged 10 to 17 in good health and CMV-seronegative. The sample comprised PBMCs. The chain recombines TRBV5-6 with TRBJ2-7; no firm D call. CDR3 region: CASSWAFGTPTSYEQYF. CDR3 DNA: TGTGCCAGCAGCTGGGCTTTTGGAACCCCTACTTCCTACGAGCAGTACTTC.